The clone carrying this T cell receptor beta chain was found a few times. Antigen: not known. This specimen belongs to a study of T cells after yellow fever vaccination. Study in general: Libraries from low-cell-number fractions were prepared with the SMART-Seq v4 Ultra Low Input RNA kit.

The CDR3 runs to 15 residues. Trimming at V came to 7 bases and at J to 2 bases, leaving 5 bases not matched to a gene. Germline values: CDR1 LNHDA, CDR2 SQIVND (reference sequence). Study-level findings and limits: Abundant bulk-population clonotypes could contaminate the FACS-sorted repertoires. Weaker, the secondary response peaked sooner, at day 5 versus 15. Post-booster reappearance was seen for most primary-vaccination clones (about 96% CD4, about 90% CD8).

A single record per CDR3 protein comes from TCRdb applying MiXCR to the 5' RACE reads. The sample lists about 630,000 distinct CDR3 sequences; 10% to 15% were seen once. The chain is built from TRBV19 and TRBJ2-3; TRBD2 aligns across 11 bases. The source of this sequence is a man aged 25-45 years who received the YFV17D yellow fever vaccine. The sample consisted of PBMCs, taken on the day of the yellow fever booster vaccination. The DNA for the CDR3 is TGTGCCAGTAATCTACTAGCGGGAGCCACAGATACGCAGTATTTT. Translated, it gives CASNLLAGATDTQYF.